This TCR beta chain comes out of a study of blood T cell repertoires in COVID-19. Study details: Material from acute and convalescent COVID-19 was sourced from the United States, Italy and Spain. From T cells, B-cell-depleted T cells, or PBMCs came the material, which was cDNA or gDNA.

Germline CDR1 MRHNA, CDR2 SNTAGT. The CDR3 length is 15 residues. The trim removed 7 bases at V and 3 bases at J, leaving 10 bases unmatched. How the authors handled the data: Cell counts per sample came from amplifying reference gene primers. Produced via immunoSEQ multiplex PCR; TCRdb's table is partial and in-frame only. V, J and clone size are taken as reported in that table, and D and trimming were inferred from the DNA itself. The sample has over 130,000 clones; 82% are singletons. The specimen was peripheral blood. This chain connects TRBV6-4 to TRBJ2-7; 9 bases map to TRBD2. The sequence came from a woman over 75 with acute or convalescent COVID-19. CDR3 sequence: CASIEAGGPNYEQYF. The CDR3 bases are TGTGCCAGCATTGAGGCGGGAGGGCCTAACTACGAGCAGTACTTC.